The source of this T cell receptor beta chain is a study of shared clonotypes between healthy human individuals. From germline, CDR1 is SNHLY and CDR2 FYNNEI. The CDR3 totals 15 residues. After removal of 7 bases from V and 3 bases from J, the junction contained 9 bases not matched to a gene. This clone was seen only once. The naive CD8 subset, CD45RO-negative cells positively selected for CCR7, excluded terminally differentiated effector memory CD45RA+ cells. Healthy and HIV-negative, the adult donors had no recent acute infections or vaccinations. Profiled with immunoSEQ multiplex PCR; TCRdb holds only in-frame clones, not every one. Of some 2.1 million clones listed, about 95% are singletons.

Sequences were obtained from naive CD8+ T cells sorted from blood. The receptor comes from a man aged 18-30 years in good health. This rearrangement joins TRBV2 to TRBJ2-3, with 8 bases that match TRBD1. The CDR3 DNA is TGTGCCAGCAACCCCGGGACAGGCCTGACAGATACGCAGTATTTT. Protein sequence: CASNPGTGLTDTQYF.